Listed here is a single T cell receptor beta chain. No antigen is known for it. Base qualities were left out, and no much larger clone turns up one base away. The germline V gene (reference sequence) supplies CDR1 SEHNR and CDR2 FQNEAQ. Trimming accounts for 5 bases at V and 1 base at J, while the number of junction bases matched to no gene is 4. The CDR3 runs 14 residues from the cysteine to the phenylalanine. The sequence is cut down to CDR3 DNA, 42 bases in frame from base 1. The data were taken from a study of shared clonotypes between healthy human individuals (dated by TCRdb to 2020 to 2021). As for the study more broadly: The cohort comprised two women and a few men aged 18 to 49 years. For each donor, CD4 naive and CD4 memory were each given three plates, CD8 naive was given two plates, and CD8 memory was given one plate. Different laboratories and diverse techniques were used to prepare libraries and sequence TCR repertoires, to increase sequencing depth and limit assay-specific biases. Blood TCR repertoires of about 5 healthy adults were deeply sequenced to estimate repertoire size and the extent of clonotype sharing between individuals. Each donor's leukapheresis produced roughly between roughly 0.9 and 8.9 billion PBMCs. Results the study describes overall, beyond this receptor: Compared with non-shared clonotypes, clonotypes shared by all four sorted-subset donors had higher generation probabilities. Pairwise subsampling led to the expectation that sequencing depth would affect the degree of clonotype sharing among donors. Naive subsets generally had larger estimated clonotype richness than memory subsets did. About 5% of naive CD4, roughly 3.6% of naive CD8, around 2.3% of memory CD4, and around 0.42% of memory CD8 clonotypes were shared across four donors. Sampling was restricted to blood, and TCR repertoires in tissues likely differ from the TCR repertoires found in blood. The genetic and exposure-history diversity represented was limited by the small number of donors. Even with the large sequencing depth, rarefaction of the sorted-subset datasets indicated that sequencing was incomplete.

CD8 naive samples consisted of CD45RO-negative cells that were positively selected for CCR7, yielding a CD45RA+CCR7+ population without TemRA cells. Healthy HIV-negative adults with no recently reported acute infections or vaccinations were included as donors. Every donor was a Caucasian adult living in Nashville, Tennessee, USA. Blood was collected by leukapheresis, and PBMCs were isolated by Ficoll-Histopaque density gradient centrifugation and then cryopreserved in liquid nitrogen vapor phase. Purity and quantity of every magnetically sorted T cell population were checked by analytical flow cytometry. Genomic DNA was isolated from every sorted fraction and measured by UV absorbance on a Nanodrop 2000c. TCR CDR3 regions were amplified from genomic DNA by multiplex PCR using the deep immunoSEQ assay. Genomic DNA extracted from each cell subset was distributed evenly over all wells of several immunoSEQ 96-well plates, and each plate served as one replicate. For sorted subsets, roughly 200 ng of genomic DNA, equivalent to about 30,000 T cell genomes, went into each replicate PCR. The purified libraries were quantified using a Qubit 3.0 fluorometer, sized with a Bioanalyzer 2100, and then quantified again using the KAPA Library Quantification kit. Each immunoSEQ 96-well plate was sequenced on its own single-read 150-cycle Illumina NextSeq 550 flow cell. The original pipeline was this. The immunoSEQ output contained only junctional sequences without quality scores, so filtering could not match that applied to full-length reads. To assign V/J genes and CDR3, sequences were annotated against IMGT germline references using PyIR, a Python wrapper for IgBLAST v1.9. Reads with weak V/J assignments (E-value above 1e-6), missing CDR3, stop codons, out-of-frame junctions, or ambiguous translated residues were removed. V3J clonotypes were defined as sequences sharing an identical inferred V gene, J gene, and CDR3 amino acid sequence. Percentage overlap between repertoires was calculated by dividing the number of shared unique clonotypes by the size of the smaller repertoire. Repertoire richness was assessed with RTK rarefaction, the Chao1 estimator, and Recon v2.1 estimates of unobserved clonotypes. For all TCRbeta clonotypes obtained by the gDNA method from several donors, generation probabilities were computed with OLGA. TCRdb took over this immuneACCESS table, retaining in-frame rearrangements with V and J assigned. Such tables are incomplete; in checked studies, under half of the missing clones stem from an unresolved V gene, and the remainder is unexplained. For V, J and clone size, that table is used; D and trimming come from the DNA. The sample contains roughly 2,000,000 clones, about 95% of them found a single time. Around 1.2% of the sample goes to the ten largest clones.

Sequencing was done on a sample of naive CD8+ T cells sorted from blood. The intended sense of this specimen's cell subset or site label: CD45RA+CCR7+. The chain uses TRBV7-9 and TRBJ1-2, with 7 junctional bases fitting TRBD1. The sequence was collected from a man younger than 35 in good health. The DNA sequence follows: TGTGCCAGCAGCGAGGGGGCTTATAACTATGGCTACACCTTC. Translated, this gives CASSEGAYNYGYTF. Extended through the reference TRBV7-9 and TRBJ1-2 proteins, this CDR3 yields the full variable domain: DTGVSQNPRHKITKRGQNVTFRCDPISEHNRLYWYRQTLGQGPEFLTYFQNEAQLEKSRLLSDRFSAERPKGSFSTLEIQRTEQGDSAMYLCASSEGAYNYGYTFGSGTRLTVV.